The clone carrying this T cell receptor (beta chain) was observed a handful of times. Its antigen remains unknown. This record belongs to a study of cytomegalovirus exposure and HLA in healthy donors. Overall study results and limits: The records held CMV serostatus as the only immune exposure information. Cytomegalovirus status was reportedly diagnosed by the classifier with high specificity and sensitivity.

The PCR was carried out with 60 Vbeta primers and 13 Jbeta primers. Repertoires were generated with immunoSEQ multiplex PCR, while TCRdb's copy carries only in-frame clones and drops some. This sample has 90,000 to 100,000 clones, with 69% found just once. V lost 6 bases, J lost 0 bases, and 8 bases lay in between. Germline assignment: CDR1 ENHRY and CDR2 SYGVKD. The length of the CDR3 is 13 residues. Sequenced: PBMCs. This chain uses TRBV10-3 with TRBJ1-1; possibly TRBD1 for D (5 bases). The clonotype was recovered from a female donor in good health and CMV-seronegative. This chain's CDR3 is CAIRGTLNTEAFF. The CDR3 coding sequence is TGTGCCATCAGGGGGACTCTGAACACTGAAGCTTTCTTT.